This T cell receptor beta chain came from a study of radiation and T cells in renal cell carcinoma (dated by TCRdb to 2019 to 2021). Concerning the study at large: A total of some 51 samples underwent TCR beta sequencing, made up of roughly 26 tumors and about 27 peripheral blood samples. A total of about 4 million unique CDR3 nucleotide sequences, encoding roughly 3,000,000 unique CDR3 amino acid sequences, were found across all 50 or so samples. The last blood draw happened 4 weeks after radiation, timed to coincide with nephrectomy.

What the time point label conveys for this sample: blood 4 weeks post-SBRT, at nephrectomy. What the treatment or condition label conveys for this sample: 15 Gy SBRT to primary tumor, nephrectomy 4 weeks later. Samples came from a clinical trial, in which primary renal cell carcinomas received 15 Gy stereotactic body radiation therapy followed by nephrectomy 4 weeks later. Serial peripheral blood from radiation-treated patients was sampled at baseline, 2 weeks and 4 weeks after SBRT to track tumor-enriched clonotypes. Every patient had renal cell carcinoma of clear cell pathology. Genomic DNA for TCR sequencing was prepared using the QIAamp DNA Blood Mini Kit (Qiagen). The analyses included just those samples that passed every quality control check. TCR beta libraries were generated from genomic DNA with the immunoSEQ kit, following the manufacturer's recommendations. Library preparation used a first multiplex PCR with proprietary primers, then a second PCR adding unique barcodes, with bead cleanups after each round. A positive control reaction and a negative control reaction, both provided in the kit, were run with every batch of samples. The final libraries were assessed on an Agilent 4200 TapeStation D1000 ScreenTape, pooled by volume, and quantified by qPCR. Sequencing ran on an Illumina NextSeq500 with a MidOutput 150-cycle cartridge, using 156 Read1 and 15 Index1 cycles with kit custom primers. The pooled library was loaded at around 1.1 pM with an approximately 21% PhiX control spike-in. On the study's bioinformatics: The vendor-processed data were analyzed in R, and a clonotype was defined as all T cells that share the same CDR3 nucleotide sequence. For clone abundance analyses, frequencies were normalized to the 10,000 most abundant clones per sample. Public T cell clones, which averaged fewer than five per sample, were excluded before analysis. An abundance difference of at least 32-fold between compartments was the criterion for calling clonotypes tumor-enriched or baseline blood-enriched. A beta-binomial differential abundance model was used to identify clonotypes that expanded or contracted between blood time points. Tumor-blood repertoire similarity was measured with the Baroni-Urbani and Buser coefficient, and group comparisons used two-tailed Wilcoxon tests in R. TCRdb re-hosts the immuneACCESS table, in-frame sequences only. Its copies lack some clones; in the studies checked, an unresolved V gene accounts for under half of them, and the cause for the rest is not known. V, J and clone size reflect that table, while D and trimming were determined from the DNA. In this sample the table shows around 140,000 clones, about 88% of which occur a single time. About a sixth of the sample rests with the top ten.

What the research found in general, with its limitations: In blood, the top tumor clonotypes increased between baseline and 2 weeks post-radiation and then shrank by 4 weeks, which suggests that tumor-resident clones expanded only transiently. Because no pretreatment tumor biopsies were available, whether clonotypes were present in the tumor at baseline could not be determined. Dynamics of the blood repertoire were not tracked past 4 weeks after treatment. The single-armed trial design could not address effects of radiation dose or scheduling on the TCR repertoire.

About this clone itself: The antigen it binds to is not known. Base qualities are missing; no much larger clone stands one base away.

The germline V gene specifies MNHEY as CDR1 and SVGAGI as CDR2. The CDR3 runs 13 amino acids, cysteine and phenylalanine included. Just CDR3 DNA is preserved here, 39 bases in frame from base 1. V drops 2 bases and J drops 9 bases, leaving 14 bases in between. Sequencing used blood, obtained from a patient whose treatment included radiotherapy and nephrectomy. The clonotype was recovered from a woman between 50 and 59 years old with renal cell carcinoma. Here the chain combines TRBV6-5 and TRBJ2-7, with no reliable assignment of the D segment. This receptor has the CDR3 CASSYGISSGQYF. The bases read TGTGCCAGCAGTTACGGAATCTCGAGTGGGCAGTACTTC.